A single sample is the source of the 20 T cell receptor beta chains below, sequenced in a study of shared clonotypes between healthy human individuals. Profiling relied on immunoSEQ multiplex PCR, and the TCRdb table lists in-frame clones only, not all of them. The sample contains roughly 1,100,000 clones, roughly 75% of which appear only once. The sequenced material came from memory CD4+ T cells sorted from blood. Subset defined: CD45RA-negative fraction. The receptors originated from a man aged 18 to 35 in good health.

V gene TRBV7-3 combines with J gene TRBJ2-2; D is unresolved. The CDR3 length is 16 residues. Germline V gene lookup returns CDR1 SGHTA and CDR2 FQGTGA. The germline V and J ends were trimmed by 1 base and 0 bases, with 9 bases remaining between them. The CDR3 region is CASSLSVTPNTGELFF. CDR3 bases: TGTGCCAGCAGCTTAAGTGTGACACCGAACACCGGGGAGCTGTTTTTT. Based on the CDR3 plus reference TRBV7-3 and TRBJ2-2, the full variable domain is GAGVSQTPSNKVTEKGKYVELRCDPISGHTALYWYRQSLGQGPEFLIYFQGTGAADDSGLPNDRFFAVRPEGSVSTLKIQRTERGDSAVYLCASSLSVTPNTGELFFGEGSRLTVL.

Note on this clone: Other DNA sequences in the sample encode the same CDR3. The rearrangement joins TRBV5-6 to TRBJ2-7, with unresolved D. The germline V gene has CDR1 SGHDT and CDR2 YYEEEE. The CDR3 runs 11 residues. Trimming shortened V by 1 base and J by 6 bases, and 5 bases separated the two germline ends. Here the CDR3 reads CASSLQGEQYF. The CDR3 nucleotides are TGTGCCAGCAGCTTGCAAGGCGAGCAGTACTTC. The whole variable domain, remainder taken from reference TRBV5-6 and TRBJ2-7, is DAGVTQSPTHLIKTRGQQVTLRCSPKSGHDTVSWYQQALGQGPQFIFQYYEEEERQRGNFPDRFSGHQFPNYSSELNVNALLLGDSALYLCASSLQGEQYFGPGTRLTVT.

The chain couples TRBV19 to TRBJ2-2; TRBD2 might be the D (5 bases). The CDR3 extends over 16 amino acids. V was pared by 7 bases and J by 1 base, with 16 bases between. Germline V gene data show CDR1 as LNHDA and CDR2 as SQIVND (reference sequence). This chain's CDR3 is CASKIGLAGNTGELFF. The CDR3 DNA is TGTGCCAGTAAAATTGGGCTAGCCGGGAACACCGGGGAGCTGTTTTTT.

This chain uses TRBV30 with TRBJ2-7, with a weak D call TRBD2 (6 bases). Germline CDR1 reads GTSNPN; CDR2 reads SVGIG (reference sequence). The V end was cut by 3 bases, the J end by 5 bases, with 20 bases between. This CDR3 contains 15 residues. The CDR3 reads CAWSGGAASLDEQYF. The CDR3 DNA follows: TGTGCCTGGAGCGGCGGGGCTGCCTCTCTGGACGAGCAGTACTTC.

Here the CDR3 reads CASSRQGDSGTDTQYF. The CDR3 DNA is TGCGCCAGCAGCAGGCAGGGGGACTCGGGCACAGATACGCAGTATTTT. This sequence joins TRBV5-1 and TRBJ2-3; a weak D match, TRBD1 (7 bases). The CDR3 spans 16 residues. Trimming took off 4 bases at V and 1 base at J, with 16 bases between the two ends. Germline loops: CDR1 SGHRS, CDR2 YFSETQ.

V gene TRBV5-5 combines with J gene TRBJ2-3, with a weak D call TRBD2 (6 bases). The germline V gene encodes CDR1 SGHKS and CDR2 YYEKEE (reference sequence). The CDR3 length is 18 residues. Trimming removed 4 bases from V and 3 bases from J, with 24 bases in between. The CDR3 loop reads CASSRLIHRGKGTDTQYF. CDR3 in DNA: TGTGCCAGCAGCCGACTAATCCACCGGGGGAAGGGGACAGATACGCAGTATTTT.

The CDR3 region has the DNA TGCGCCAGCAGCCAGGGGTACCCTAGCGGGGCATCCCCAGAGACCCAGTACTTC. It specifies CASSQGYPSGASPETQYF. This chain joins TRBV4-1 and TRBJ2-5, with TRBD2 matching over 9 bases. Germline assignment: CDR1 MGHRA and CDR2 YSYEKL. V dropped 3 bases and J dropped 4; count of bases not matched to a gene: 15. The CDR3 length is 18 residues.

This rearrangement joins TRBV5-4 to TRBJ2-1, with a weak D call TRBD2 (6 bases). The CDR3 is 15 residues long. Germline CDR1 is SGHNT and CDR2 is YYREEE (reference sequence). V lost 0 bases to trimming and J lost 6 bases, with 13 bases between them. The CDR3 coding sequence is TGTGCCAGCAGCTTGGCCGGAGGGGCTTTCAATGAGCAGTTCTTC. Translation gives CASSLAGGAFNEQFF.

The CDR3 DNA is TGTGCCAGCAGTGAACGACAGGGCCAAGGCTACACCTTC. Translation: CASSERQGQGYTF. The chain joins TRBV2 to TRBJ1-2; 7 nucleotides agree with TRBD1. Trimming took 2 bases from V and 8 from J; bases not matched to a gene: 5. Germline V gene sequence: CDR1 SNHLY, CDR2 FYNNEI. CDR3 length: 13 residues.

In its sample, this clone was seen once. The rearrangement links TRBV6-5 to TRBJ2-5; the D is unclear. The CDR3 consists of 15 residues. V shed 5 bases and J shed 5 bases, with 18 bases lying between them. The germline V gene has CDR1 MNHEY and CDR2 SVGAGI. The CDR3 loop reads CASSKGPLGRETQYF. CDR3 nucleotide sequence: TGTGCCAGCAGTAAAGGACCGCTAGGGCGGGAGACCCAGTACTTC.

The V call is TRBV5-4, the J call TRBJ2-7; 10 bases match TRBD1. The germline gives CDR1 SGHNT, CDR2 YYREEE (reference sequence). The CDR3 is 14 amino acids. V lost 3 bases, J lost 4 bases, and 4 bases stayed unmatched. The CDR3 bases are TGTGCCAGCAGCTCCGGACAGGGGGGGTACGAGCAGTACTTC. Encoded protein: CASSSGQGGYEQYF.

The chain has TRBV7-8 and TRBJ1-6, with 7 bases identical to TRBD1. In germline, CDR1 is SGHVS, CDR2 FQNEAQ. The CDR3 totals 16 residues. After removal of 6 bases from V and 7 bases from J, the junction contained 12 bases not matched to a gene. DNA of the CDR3: TGTGCCAGCAGTCATGAGGGGGCTCGGAGGAATTCACCCCTCCACTTT. Amino acid sequence: CASSHEGARRNSPLHF.

Concerning this clone itself: This sample also contains other DNA sequences that code for the same CDR3. V is TRBV2 and J is TRBJ1-2, with D unresolved. Germline CDR1 and CDR2: SNHLY and FYNNEI. Between the trimmed V and J ends, which lost 6 bases and 2 bases, there was a span of 10 bases. This CDR3 is built from 13 residues. For the CDR3, the DNA is TGTGCCAGCAGCGCCGCAGGAAACTATGGCTACACCTTC. Its translation: CASSAAGNYGYTF.

In this sample, this clone turned up many times. The rearrangement joins TRBV30 to TRBJ2-5; no definite D call. The CDR3 runs to 15 residues. Germline V gene data show CDR1 as GTSNPN and CDR2 as SVGIG (reference sequence). Between the trimmed V and J ends, which lost 0 bases and 2 bases, there was a span of 13 bases. Here the CDR3 DNA reads TGTGCCTGGAGTGTAAGCGTGACTCGGCAAGAGACCCAGTACTTC. As protein: CAWSVSVTRQETQYF.

The chain is built from TRBV27 and TRBJ1-3, with 7 bases fitting TRBD1. The CDR3 is 15 amino acids. The germline V gene encodes CDR1 MNHEY and CDR2 SMNVEV (reference sequence). After removal of 5 bases from V and 4 bases from J, the junction contained 8 bases not matched to a gene. The CDR3 spells CASSPQGLGGNTIYF. The DNA of the CDR3 is TGTGCCAGCAGTCCACAGGGGCTAGGAGGAAACACCATATATTTT.

This clone occurred a few times. J is TRBJ2-2 and V is TRBV11-1; D call uncertain. The germline V gene encodes CDR1 SGHAT and CDR2 FQDESV (reference sequence). With 0 bases removed from V and 0 bases from J, the gap between germline ends came to 2 bases. The CDR3 is made up of 14 amino acids. CDR3 region: CASSLATNTGELFF. The CDR3 nucleotides read TGTGCCAGCAGCTTAGCCACGAACACCGGGGAGCTGTTTTTT.

This clone was recorded at least ten times. The J gene is TRBJ2-1, the V gene TRBV19, with D possibly being TRBD1 or TRBD2 (5 bases each). From germline, CDR1 is LNHDA and CDR2 SQIVND (reference sequence). The CDR3 spans 17 residues. The V and J ends lost 5 bases and 10 bases respectively, with 27 bases between them. CDR3 nucleotides: TGTGCCAGTAGTTCGCAAGTGGGCCGGGGCGGCCTGGGGGAGCAGTTCTTC. Residues: CASSSQVGRGGLGEQFF.

The genes are TRBV5-1 and TRBJ1-1; 7 positions match TRBD1. The CDR3 length is 15 residues. Germline loops: CDR1 SGHRS, CDR2 YFSETQ. V lost 1 base, J lost 1 base, and 4 bases stayed unmatched. In DNA form, the CDR3 reads TGCGCCAGCAGCTTGTCACAGGGGAAGAACACTGAAGCTTTCTTT. Protein product: CASSLSQGKNTEAFF.

The genes are TRBV29-1 and TRBJ2-2, with 7 bases matching TRBD2. Germline trimming cut 4 bases from V and 5 bases from J; bases unmatched to any gene: 4. The CDR3 is made up of 13 amino acids. Germline assignment: CDR1 SQVTM and CDR2 ANQGSEA. The CDR3 region is CSVVTGRTGELFF. The CDR3 DNA reads TGCAGCGTTGTAACCGGGAGGACCGGGGAGCTGTTTTTT.

This clone showed up just a few times. At the DNA level, this CDR3 is encoded by other sequences in the same sample as well. This chain links TRBV18 with TRBJ1-5, with 7 positions matching TRBD1. This CDR3 region has 14 residues. J gave up 7 bases and V 3 bases, and 6 bases lay outside the gene matches. Germline V CDR1 and CDR2: KGHSH, LQKENI. This CDR3 is CASSPRGQGQPQHF. Written as DNA, the CDR3 is TGTGCCAGCTCACCTAGGGGGCAGGGACAGCCCCAGCATTTT.